The 13 T cell receptor beta chains below were found in one sample sequenced in a study of blood T cells in healthy people across ages. For the second PCR, which ran for about 6 to 11 cycles, a sample-barcoded 5' primer and a J-beta primer mix were used. TCRdb ran MiXCR on the 5' RACE reads and lists one entry per CDR3 protein. Here the sample spans approximately 830,000 distinct CDR3 sequences, 60% to 80% being singletons. Material for sequencing was blood. The receptors here all came from a man aged 30-40 years in good health.

The V call is TRBV6-2 or TRBV6-3, the J call TRBJ1-1, with a tentative D call TRBD1 (5 bases). V shed 8 bases and J shed 2 bases, with 15 bases lying between them. The CDR3 runs to 14 residues. Germline V lookup: CDR1 MNHEY, CDR2 SVGEGT. The CDR3 loop is CASLTGTINTEAFF. CDR3 in DNA: TGTGCCAGCCTTACCGGGACCATTAACACTGAAGCTTTCTTT.

This clonotype was seen more than once but under ten times. The J gene is TRBJ2-1, the V gene TRBV29-1; possibly TRBD1 for D (5 bases). Germline lookup yields CDR1 SQVTM and CDR2 ANQGSEA. Between the trimmed V and J ends, which lost 3 bases and 4 bases, there was a span of 10 bases. This CDR3 contains 13 residues. CDR3 bases: TGCAGCGTTGAGGGGCAGAAATACAATGAGCAGTTCTTC. This translates into CSVEGQKYNEQFF.

The J gene is TRBJ2-7, the V gene TRBV11-2; 10 nucleotides match TRBD2. The CDR3 totals 16 residues. Germline V gene data show CDR1 as SGHAT and CDR2 as FQNNGV. V trimming: 5 bases; J trimming: 0 bases; junction bases outside the gene matches: 7. The CDR3 DNA reads as TGTGCCAGCAGCGAAACCGGGACTAGCGTCTCCTACGAGCAGTACTTC. The encoded protein is CASSETGTSVSYEQYF.

This rearrangement joins TRBV7-2 to TRBJ1-1, with D possibly matching TRBD1 (6 bases). Trimming took off 6 bases at V and 6 bases at J, with 26 bases between the two ends. Germline-derived CDR1 and CDR2 are SGHTA and FQGNSA. This CDR3 region has 17 residues. The DNA of the CDR3 is TGTGCCAGCAGTCGCTTCGCCCCGACGAGGGGGAGTGCTGAAGCTTTCTTT. Translation: CASSRFAPTRGSAEAFF.

The chain uses TRBV9 and TRBJ1-2; D unclear. Germline assignment: CDR1 SGDLS and CDR2 YYNGEE. Trimming removed 3 bases at V and 4 bases at J, with 19 bases between. CDR3 length: 16 residues. This chain's CDR3 is CASSAGDRGIIYGYTF. The CDR3 DNA reads as TGTGCCAGCAGCGCAGGTGATAGAGGGATCATCTATGGCTACACCTTC.

CDR3 residues: CASSPREVAYNEQFF. The CDR3 DNA follows: TGTGCCAGCAGCCCCCGGGAGGTGGCCTACAATGAGCAGTTCTTC. This rearrangement joins TRBV7-2 to TRBJ2-1; 7 bases match TRBD2. The V gene end was trimmed by 5 bases and the J gene end by 2 bases; junction bases not matched to a gene: 6. Germline V gene data show CDR1 as SGHTA and CDR2 as FQGNSA. The CDR3 extends over 15 amino acids. Based on the CDR3 plus reference TRBV7-2 and TRBJ2-1, the full variable domain is GAGVSQSPSNKVTEKGKDVELRCDPISGHTALYWYRQSLGQGLEFLIYFQGNSAPDKSGLPSDRFSAERTGGSVSTLTIQRTQQEDSAVYLCASSPREVAYNEQFFGPGTRLTVL.

This clonotype was detected ten times or more. The rearrangement uses TRBV12-3 or TRBV12-4 and TRBJ2-7, with a possible D match to TRBD1 (5 bases). Trimming removed 6 bases from V and 4 bases from J, with 7 bases in between. The CDR3 is made up of 11 amino acids. CDR3 sequence (DNA): TGTGCCAGCAGCTCAGGGTACGAGCAGTACTTC. As protein: CASSSGYEQYF.

The V and J genes are TRBV2 and TRBJ2-5, with TRBD1 matching over 8 bases. The DNA end favors TRBJ2-7, so the J call may be wrong. CDR1 is SNHLY, CDR2 FYNNEI, per germline. The CDR3 loop spans 13 amino acids. The CDR3 loop reads CASSGGTGGEQYF. The CDR3 coding sequence is TGTGCCAGCAGTGGGGGGACAGGCGGCGAGCAGTACTTC.

V usage is TRBV29-1 and J usage is TRBJ2-7, with D unresolved. The germline gives CDR1 SQVTM, CDR2 ANQGSEA. V shed 6 bases and J shed 10 bases, with 22 bases lying between them. The CDR3 spans 13 residues. The CDR3 reads CSVVDEASSPQYF. DNA of the CDR3: TGCAGCGTGGTAGATGAAGCCTCATCTCCCCAGTACTTC.

The chain uses TRBV29-1 and TRBJ1-2, with TRBD1 matching over 9 bases. The CDR3 is 12 residues long. Germline CDR1 and CDR2: SQVTM and ANQGSEA. This CDR3 reads CGASPGTGGYTF. The CDR3 DNA follows: TGCGGCGCATCACCCGGGACAGGGGGCTACACCTTC.

The chain has TRBV10-3 and TRBJ2-1, with 15 positions matching TRBD2. V was clipped by 6 bases and J by 0 bases; unmatched bases: 3. CDR3 length: 17 amino acids. CDR1 is ENHRY, CDR2 SYGVKD, per germline. The chain's CDR3 is CAIRGTSGGTSYNEQFF. CDR3 in DNA: TGTGCCATCAGAGGGACTAGCGGGGGGACCTCCTACAATGAGCAGTTCTTC.

This clonotype was picked up a small number of times. The chain is built from TRBV12-3 or TRBV12-4 and TRBJ2-7; 10 bases agree with TRBD1. CDR3 length equals 14 residues. With V trimmed by 4 bases and J by 5 bases, 5 bases remained unmatched. The CDR3 DNA follows: TGTGCCAGCAGTTCGGGACAGGGGATCGACGAGCAGTACTTC. Amino acids: CASSSGQGIDEQYF.

This clonotype was counted only a few times. The V gene is TRBV6-2 or TRBV6-3, the J gene TRBJ2-4, with a possible D match to TRBD1 (6 bases). The CDR3 totals 11 residues. V was shortened by 3 bases and J by 13 bases, with 10 bases between the two germline ends. Germline V gene sequence: CDR1 MNHEY, CDR2 SVGEGT. The CDR3 DNA follows: TGTGCCAGCAGTTATGGACAGCAGCAGTACTTC. It codes for CASSYGQQQYF.